Following are 3 T cell receptor beta chains from one sample sequenced in a study of blood T cell repertoires in COVID-19. TCRdb's table, derived via immunoSEQ multiplex PCR, lists solely in-frame clones and lacks some. The sample has roughly 250,000 clones; approximately 90% are singletons. The sequenced sample consisted of peripheral blood. The receptor source for this set is a woman aged 40-49 years with acute or convalescent COVID-19.

The chain has TRBV20-1 and TRBJ1-1; D is unclear. This CDR3 has 11 amino acids. V lost 4 bases, J lost 7 bases, and 10 bases lay in between. The germline V gene encodes CDR1 DFQATT and CDR2 SNEGSKA (reference sequence). As DNA, the CDR3 is TGCAGTGCTAAGTCAGGAGGTGAAGCTTTCTTT. Translating gives CSAKSGGEAFF.

This chain connects TRBV2 to TRBJ2-4; no clear D. Deletions cut 4 bases from V and 0 bases from J, with 10 bases between. Germline loops: CDR1 SNHLY, CDR2 FYNNEI. The CDR3 is made up of 15 amino acids. DNA for the CDR3: TGTGCCAGCAGTGTACATACAGAAGCCAAAAACATTCAGTACTTC. Protein: CASSVHTEAKNIQYF.

J is TRBJ1-5 and V is TRBV15, with no clear D. Germline V CDR1 and CDR2: LNHNV, YYDKDF (reference sequence). V was clipped by 1 base and J by 4 bases, with 8 bases between them. This CDR3 spans 14 amino acids. The CDR3 DNA reads as TGTGCCACCAGCAGAGTTACAGTGAATCAGCCCCAGCATTTT. Translated: CATSRVTVNQPQHF.